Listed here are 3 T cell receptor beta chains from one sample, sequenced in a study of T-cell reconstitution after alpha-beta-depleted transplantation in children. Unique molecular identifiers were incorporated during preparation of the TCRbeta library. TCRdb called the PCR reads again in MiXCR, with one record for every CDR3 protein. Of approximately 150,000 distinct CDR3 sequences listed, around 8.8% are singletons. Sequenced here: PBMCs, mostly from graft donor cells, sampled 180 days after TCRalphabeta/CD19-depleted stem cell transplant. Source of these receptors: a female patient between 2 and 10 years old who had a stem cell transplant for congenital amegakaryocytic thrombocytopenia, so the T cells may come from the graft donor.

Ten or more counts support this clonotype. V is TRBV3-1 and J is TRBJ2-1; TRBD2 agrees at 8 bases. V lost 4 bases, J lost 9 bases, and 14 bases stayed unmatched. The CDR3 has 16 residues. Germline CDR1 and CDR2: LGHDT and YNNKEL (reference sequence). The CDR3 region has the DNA TGTGCCAGCAGCCGATCGACTAGCGCGATAACGGGTGAGCAGTTCTTC. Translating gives CASSRSTSAITGEQFF.

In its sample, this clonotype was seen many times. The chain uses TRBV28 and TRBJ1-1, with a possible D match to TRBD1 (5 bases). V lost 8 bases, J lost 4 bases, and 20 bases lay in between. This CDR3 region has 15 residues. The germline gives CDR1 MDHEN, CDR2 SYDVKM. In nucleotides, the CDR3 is TGTGCCAGCGAAATAAGCAGGGTCTGGGGCACTGAAGCTTTCTTT. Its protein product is CASEISRVWGTEAFF.

The CDR3 region is CSARDLHIGGETQYF. The CDR3 region has the DNA TGCAGTGCTAGAGATTTACATATTGGAGGGGAGACCCAGTACTTC. This chain connects TRBV20-1 to TRBJ2-5; TRBD2 might be the D (6 bases). This CDR3 region has 15 residues. Germline values: CDR1 DFQATT, CDR2 SNEGSKA (reference sequence). V lost 0 bases to trimming and J lost 5 bases, with 16 bases between them.